This entry is about one T cell receptor (beta chain). Its antigen has not been determined. Base qualities were left out, and no much larger clone turns up one base away. This specimen belongs to a study of cytomegalovirus exposure and HLA in healthy donors (dated by TCRdb to about 2017). For the wider study: The 670 or so repertoires of the first cohort and the 95 to 150 validation repertoires were produced on the same platform, according to a later analysis. To predict cytomegalovirus infection status, the study brought together high-throughput TCR immunosequencing, statistical association of individual TCRs with disease status, and machine learning. Besides the first cohort of approximately 670 subjects, a separate validation cohort made up of 120 different subjects was used. The aim of the study was to test whether cataloging public T cell receptors could identify signatures of past pathogen exposure. Results the study describes overall, beyond this receptor: The authors suggested that the approach could potentially be generalized to other disease states and immunological phenotypes. The classifier was reported to diagnose cytomegalovirus status with high specificity and sensitivity in both the original and validation cohorts. Of the cluster scores, approximately 95% were above 0 in a later analysis, which found that TCRs clustered in the first cohort also tended to co-occur in the 120 validation repertoires. Most TCR sequences were observed very rarely across donors, whereas some public TCRs were present in many individuals. The validation cohort had no HLA typing available for a later analysis, so co-occurrence within that cohort was assessed over all 120 or so repertoires. A total of fewer than 200 TCR beta chains were listed by the study as associated with cytomegalovirus. In vitro tests confirmed that a few of the cytomegalovirus-associated TCR beta chains recognize cytomegalovirus antigens.

Library creation used the immunoSEQ multiplex PCR assay. The study's own analysis went as follows. A statistical classification framework was built for diagnosing cytomegalovirus status from the catalog of TCR beta chain sequences. TCRdb carries this immuneACCESS record with in-frame sequences only. Its versions omit some clonotypes, under half of them owing to an unresolved V gene in the studies checked, with the rest unexplained. V and J calls and clone size are those listed in that table; D and trimming were worked out from the DNA. The sample table contains 70,000 to 85,000 clones; only one count was recorded for 85% to 95% of them. 1.9% of the sample is in the top ten clones. Donors formed part of the validation cohort, which comprised 120 subjects and was distinct from the first cohort of 666 subjects. CDR1 SEHNR and CDR2 FQNEAQ were looked up in the germline V gene (reference sequence). Inclusive of the bounding cysteine and phenylalanine, the CDR3 is 14 residues long. The sequence is cut down to CDR3 DNA, 42 bases in frame from base 1. Trimming takes 7 bases from V and 0 bases from J, and the germline ends sit 9 bases apart.

The rearrangement joined TRBV7-9 to TRBJ2-2; the D gene cannot be resolved reliably. The source is a woman aged 18-29 years in good health and CMV-seropositive. Input material: PBMCs. The CDR3 region: CASTQVANTGELFF. In nucleotides, the sequence is TGTGCCAGCACCCAGGTCGCGAACACCGGGGAGCTGTTTTTT.